This T cell receptor beta chain was profiled in a study of blood T cell repertoires in COVID-19 (TCRdb year 2020). The study in broad terms: Collaborator samples came from the United States, Italy and Spain and covered acute and convalescent phases of COVID-19. A freely available public database, intended as a resource for researchers studying the immune response to SARS-CoV-2, is where the repertoires were released. Sample metadata almost always included a de-identified subject ID, COVID-19 status, age in years and sex. Where HLA class I and class II types were available, the types were taken from metadata supplied by the sample provider, not from assay-based typing. The dataset comprised deeply sampled blood TCRbeta repertoires from subjects exposed to, actively infected with, or recovered from COVID-19. The prospective study material was composed of cDNA or gDNA derived from T cells, B-cell-depleted T cells, or PBMCs. Samples were obtained from the ongoing ImmuneRACE study (first 160 participants) and from 1,000 to 1,500 subjects provided by 6 global collaborators.

TCRbeta CDR3 regions were amplified from genomic DNA by means of the immunoSEQ Assay, a bias-controlled multiplex PCR. On the authors' methods: The number of nucleated cells in each sample was estimated by amplification of reference gene primers within the assay. Sequence reads were collapsed and filtered to measure the absolute abundance of every unique TCRbeta CDR3 rearrangement. For each sample, productive Simpson clonality was calculated as the square root of Simpson's diversity index over productive rearrangements. TCRdb provides this immuneACCESS table in a form limited to in-frame rearrangements. Some clones are lacking; in checked studies, under half of them reflect an unresolved V gene, and why the rest are absent is not known. V, J and clone size derive from that table, while D and trimming were established from the DNA sequence. This sample comprises approximately 150,000 clones, 70% to 90% of them detected only once. Of the sample, around a quarter falls within the top ten clones.

Details on this clone: What this receptor recognizes is not known. No quality values exist for individual bases; no much larger clone is one base distant.

V is pruned by 7 bases and J by 2 bases, leaving 6 bases of the junction without a gene match. The CDR1 and CDR2 encoded by the germline V gene are SNHLY and FYNNEI. Inclusive of the bounding cysteine and phenylalanine, the CDR3 is 14 residues long. The DNA shown is the 42-base CDR3, in frame from base 1. The collaborating institutions used their own protocols to collect whole blood in K2EDTA tubes. For TCRbeta analysis, collaborators shipped samples as frozen whole blood, isolated PBMCs, or DNA extracted from either of those sample types. What the work shows at the level of the full study, not this receptor alone: Clinical and demographic metadata were provided uncurated, with the amount varying by source and participant.

The V and J genes are TRBV2 and TRBJ2-3, with 7 middle bases fitting TRBD2. The specimen was peripheral blood. The sequence came from a human donor in a cohort sampled during active COVID-19. The CDR3 region reads CASKAGVLTDTQYF. The base sequence is TGTGCCAGCAAGGCGGGGGTTCTCACAGATACGCAGTATTTT.